Listed below are T cell receptor beta chains from one sample, sequenced in a study of shared clonotypes between healthy human individuals. Clones were sequenced by immunoSEQ multiplex PCR, and TCRdb holds only the in-frame ones, with some missing. The sample has about 2.3 million clones, 85% to 95% seen once; the top ten hold 0.3% to 0.4%. Input material: naive CD4+ T cells from PBMCs. All receptors come from a man in his late teens or twenties in good health. Some clones in this sample may be carry-over from other donors' samples. Each CDR3 is given with its conserved first and last residue. The D gene is left open where the match is weak. Clone size appears in some rows only: once, few, many, or a class for an expanded clone.

j_call: TRBJ2-7; v_call: TRBV6-6; clone_size: -; d_call: TRBD1; cdr3_aa: CASLPSPTGGAYEQYF; cdr3_nt: TGTGCCAGCCTTCCAAGCCCAACAGGGGGCGCCTACGAGCAGTACTTC
j_call: TRBJ1-5; v_call: TRBV6-1; clone_size: -; d_call: TRBD1; cdr3_aa: CASSEPGQGSQPQHF; cdr3_nt: TGTGCCAGCAGTGAGCCGGGACAGGGGTCTCAGCCCCAGCATTTT
j_call: TRBJ2-7; v_call: TRBV28; clone_size: few; d_call: -; cdr3_aa: CASSSPRPYEQYF; cdr3_nt: TGTGCCAGCAGTTCGCCTCGGCCCTACGAGCAGTACTTC
j_call: TRBJ2-3; v_call: TRBV19; clone_size: -; d_call: TRBD2; cdr3_aa: CASSARGGAPPDTQYF; cdr3_nt: TGTGCCAGTAGTGCCCGGGGGGGGGCGCCCCCAGATACGCAGTATTTT
j_call: TRBJ2-3; v_call: TRBV29-1; clone_size: -; d_call: -; cdr3_aa: CSVEPPDSTDTQYF; cdr3_nt: TGCAGCGTTGAACCCCCAGATAGCACAGATACGCAGTATTTT
j_call: TRBJ2-7; v_call: TRBV4-3; clone_size: -; d_call: TRBD1; cdr3_aa: CASSHRLGQGASYEQYF; cdr3_nt: TGCGCCAGCAGCCATAGATTAGGACAGGGAGCTTCCTACGAGCAGTACTTC
j_call: TRBJ2-3; v_call: TRBV7-6; clone_size: -; d_call: -; cdr3_aa: CASSSGLQPADTQYF; cdr3_nt: TGTGCCAGCAGCTCAGGCCTCCAGCCGGCAGATACGCAGTATTTT
j_call: TRBJ1-4; v_call: TRBV7-9; clone_size: few; d_call: -; cdr3_aa: CASSSTGLGEKLFF; cdr3_nt: TGTGCCAGCAGCTCGACAGGTTTGGGGGAAAAACTGTTTTTT
j_call: TRBJ2-3; v_call: TRBV5-1; clone_size: -; d_call: TRBD2; cdr3_aa: CASSLLAGVTDTQYF; cdr3_nt: TGCGCCAGCAGCCTCCTAGCGGGAGTGACAGATACGCAGTATTTT
j_call: TRBJ1-5; v_call: TRBV7-9; clone_size: -; d_call: TRBD1; cdr3_aa: CASSTASGTGNQPQHF; cdr3_nt: TGTGCCAGCAGCACCGCATCCGGGACAGGGAATCAGCCCCAGCATTTT
j_call: TRBJ1-2; v_call: TRBV28; clone_size: -; d_call: -; cdr3_aa: CASSLSGGGYTF; cdr3_nt: TGTGCCAGCAGTTTATCGGGAGGCGGCTACACCTTC
j_call: TRBJ1-1; v_call: TRBV29-1; clone_size: -; d_call: -; cdr3_aa: CSVEDNPGPWKTEAFF; cdr3_nt: TGCAGCGTTGAAGATAACCCCGGGCCTTGGAAGACTGAAGCTTTCTTT
j_call: TRBJ2-1; v_call: TRBV28; clone_size: -; d_call: TRBD1; cdr3_aa: CASSPGTGGVYNEQFF; cdr3_nt: TGTGCCAGCAGTCCCGGGACAGGGGGCGTCTACAATGAGCAGTTCTTC
j_call: TRBJ2-1; v_call: TRBV18; clone_size: -; d_call: -; cdr3_aa: CASSQVLAAMDEQFF; cdr3_nt: TGTGCCAGCTCTCAGGTTTTGGCCGCAATGGATGAGCAGTTCTTC
j_call: TRBJ2-1; v_call: TRBV28; clone_size: -; d_call: TRBD1; cdr3_aa: CASSPGTGGHEQFF; cdr3_nt: TGTGCCAGCAGTCCCGGGACAGGCGGTCACGAGCAGTTCTTC
j_call: TRBJ2-1; v_call: TRBV28; clone_size: once; d_call: TRBD2; cdr3_aa: CASSRGLAGDEQFF; cdr3_nt: TGTGCCAGCAGCCGGGGACTAGCGGGAGATGAGCAGTTCTTC
j_call: TRBJ2-5; v_call: TRBV7-8; clone_size: -; d_call: -; cdr3_aa: CASSLSAGAQETQYF; cdr3_nt: TGTGCCAGCAGCCTTTCGGCCGGGGCCCAAGAGACCCAGTACTTC
j_call: TRBJ1-1; v_call: TRBV6-6; clone_size: -; d_call: TRBD1; cdr3_aa: CASSWSPGTEAFF; cdr3_nt: TGTGCCAGCAGTTGGTCGCCCGGGACAGAGGCTTTCTTT
j_call: TRBJ2-3; v_call: TRBV11-2; clone_size: once; d_call: TRBD2; cdr3_aa: CASSLEPGLANTDTQYF; cdr3_nt: TGTGCCAGCAGCTTAGAACCGGGACTAGCTAACACAGATACGCAGTATTTT
j_call: TRBJ1-2; v_call: TRBV19; clone_size: -; d_call: TRBD1; cdr3_aa: CASSGQGFDGYTF; cdr3_nt: TGTGCCAGTAGTGGACAGGGATTCGATGGCTACACCTTC
j_call: TRBJ2-2; v_call: TRBV28; clone_size: -; d_call: -; cdr3_aa: CASRYHTGELFF; cdr3_nt: TGTGCCAGCCGGTATCATACCGGGGAGCTGTTTTTT
j_call: TRBJ2-3; v_call: TRBV4-1; clone_size: -; d_call: -; cdr3_aa: CASSQDYADEDTQYF; cdr3_nt: TGCGCCAGCAGCCAAGATTACGCGGATGAGGATACGCAGTATTTT
j_call: TRBJ2-2; v_call: TRBV7-6; clone_size: -; d_call: TRBD1; cdr3_aa: CASSFMDRGGAGELFF; cdr3_nt: TGTGCCAGCAGCTTTATGGACAGGGGGGGCGCCGGGGAGCTGTTTTTT
j_call: TRBJ2-5; v_call: TRBV5-1; clone_size: -; d_call: TRBD2; cdr3_aa: CASSFTLAGKETQYF; cdr3_nt: TGCGCCAGCAGCTTCACGCTAGCGGGCAAAGAGACCCAGTACTTC
j_call: TRBJ2-1; v_call: TRBV19; clone_size: once; d_call: TRBD1; cdr3_aa: CASSPNRGSVNEQFF; cdr3_nt: TGTGCCAGTAGTCCCAACAGGGGGAGTGTCAATGAGCAGTTCTTC
j_call: TRBJ1-1; v_call: TRBV7-3; clone_size: once; d_call: -; cdr3_aa: CASGRWGNTEAFF; cdr3_nt: TGTGCCAGCGGGAGGTGGGGGAACACTGAAGCTTTCTTT
j_call: TRBJ2-1; v_call: TRBV27; clone_size: -; d_call: TRBD2; cdr3_aa: CASRGLAGGHEQFF; cdr3_nt: TGTGCCAGCCGGGGACTAGCGGGAGGCCATGAGCAGTTCTTC
j_call: TRBJ2-1; v_call: TRBV2; clone_size: -; d_call: -; cdr3_aa: CASSEEKSILAYNEQFF; cdr3_nt: TGTGCCAGCAGTGAAGAAAAATCGATTTTAGCCTACAATGAGCAGTTCTTC
j_call: TRBJ2-3; v_call: TRBV7-9; clone_size: -; d_call: -; cdr3_aa: CASSLVGTDTQYF; cdr3_nt: TGTGCCAGCAGCTTAGTGGGTACAGATACGCAGTATTTT
j_call: TRBJ1-1; v_call: TRBV28; clone_size: -; d_call: TRBD1; cdr3_aa: CASSLVPTGGFTEAFF; cdr3_nt: TGTGCCAGCAGTTTAGTTCCGACAGGGGGCTTCACTGAAGCTTTCTTT
j_call: TRBJ2-3; v_call: TRBV30; clone_size: -; d_call: -; cdr3_aa: CAWSTSQRVRTDTQYF; cdr3_nt: TGTGCCTGGAGTACAAGTCAGCGGGTGCGCACAGATACGCAGTATTTT
j_call: TRBJ2-1; v_call: TRBV18; clone_size: -; d_call: TRBD2; cdr3_aa: CASCRTSGSNEQFF; cdr3_nt: TGTGCCAGCTGCCGGACTAGCGGGAGTAATGAGCAGTTCTTC
j_call: TRBJ1-4; v_call: TRBV7-9; clone_size: -; d_call: TRBD1; cdr3_aa: CASSPDRVGGEKLFF; cdr3_nt: TGTGCCAGCAGCCCCGACAGGGTGGGTGGTGAAAAACTGTTTTTT
j_call: TRBJ2-5; v_call: TRBV5-6; clone_size: -; d_call: -; cdr3_aa: CASSLGRSKETQYF; cdr3_nt: TGTGCCAGCAGCCTAGGTAGATCTAAAGAGACCCAGTACTTC
j_call: TRBJ2-3; v_call: TRBV7-3; clone_size: -; d_call: TRBD1; cdr3_aa: CASGLQGDGTQYF; cdr3_nt: TGTGCCAGCGGCCTACAGGGGGACGGTACGCAGTATTTT
j_call: TRBJ2-7; v_call: TRBV28; clone_size: -; d_call: TRBD1; cdr3_aa: CASSLATGGMTYEQYF; cdr3_nt: TGTGCCAGCAGTTTGGCGACAGGGGGCATGACCTACGAGCAGTACTTC
j_call: TRBJ2-7; v_call: TRBV11-2; clone_size: -; d_call: TRBD1; cdr3_aa: CASSRLHTGQGRYEQYF; cdr3_nt: TGTGCCAGCAGCCGACTTCATACGGGACAGGGGAGGTACGAGCAGTACTTC
j_call: TRBJ2-7; v_call: TRBV7-2; clone_size: -; d_call: -; cdr3_aa: CASSREGGQTSYEQYF; cdr3_nt: TGTGCCAGCAGCCGTGAGGGGGGGCAGACCTCCTACGAGCAGTACTTC
j_call: TRBJ2-7; v_call: TRBV6-5; clone_size: -; d_call: -; cdr3_aa: CASSLRTGYEQYF; cdr3_nt: TGTGCCAGCAGTTTACGGACGGGCTACGAGCAGTACTTC
j_call: TRBJ2-3; v_call: TRBV5-1; clone_size: -; d_call: -; cdr3_aa: CASSLESPSTDTQYF; cdr3_nt: TGCGCCAGCAGCTTGGAGAGTCCTAGCACAGATACGCAGTATTTT
j_call: TRBJ2-2; v_call: TRBV9; clone_size: -; d_call: -; cdr3_aa: CASSADGNTGELFF; cdr3_nt: TGTGCCAGCAGCGCGGACGGGAACACCGGGGAGCTGTTTTTT
j_call: TRBJ2-3; v_call: TRBV7-9; clone_size: -; d_call: TRBD2; cdr3_aa: CASIDSGRVNTQYF; cdr3_nt: TGTGCCAGCATAGATAGCGGGAGGGTGAATACGCAGTATTTT